Following are 18 T cell receptor beta chains from one sample sequenced in a study of shared clonotypes between healthy human individuals (dated by TCRdb to 2018 to 2020). The library relied on the immunoSEQ multiplex PCR assay. The table was pulled from immuneACCESS by TCRdb, which kept in-frame rearrangements only. Such tables lose some clones; where checked, under half of the loss comes from unresolved V genes, and the rest has no known cause. For this sample there are millions of clones; approximately 92% appear just once. The ten top clones hold over 0.12% of the sample. Sequences were obtained from naive CD4+ T cells sorted from blood. According to the study, the label for this sample's cell subset or site signals: CD45RA+ positively selected. These receptor sequences come from a man between 18 and 29 years old in good health.

This rearrangement joins TRBV27 to TRBJ1-6; TRBD1 is a possible D gene (5 bases). Germline V gene data show CDR1 as MNHEY and CDR2 as SMNVEV (reference sequence). The CDR3 consists of 14 residues. Trimming stripped 3 bases from V and 6 bases from J, with 9 bases between. The DNA of the CDR3 is TGTGCCAGCAGTTTTTGGACAAGTAATTCACCCCTCCACTTT. This codes for CASSFWTSNSPLHF.

The rearrangement links TRBV20-1 to TRBJ1-1; D is unclear. The germline V and J ends were trimmed by 6 bases and 4 bases, with 9 bases remaining between them. CDR1 and CDR2 from the germline V gene are DFQATT and SNEGSKA (reference sequence). The CDR3 is 11 amino acids. CDR3 sequence (DNA): TGCAGTGCCCCCCACGGCACTGAAGCTTTCTTT. It specifies CSAPHGTEAFF.

The chain recombines TRBV9 with TRBJ2-3; D gene ambiguous. Germline CDR1 SGDLS, CDR2 YYNGEE. Trimming shortened V by 3 bases and J by 1 base, and 9 bases separated the two germline ends. This CDR3 spans 14 amino acids. The CDR3 sequence is CASSGREGTDTQYF. Here the CDR3 DNA reads TGTGCCAGCAGCGGAAGAGAAGGCACAGATACGCAGTATTTT.

The rearrangement uses TRBV28 and TRBJ2-1; 15 bases line up with TRBD2. J lost 8 bases, V lost 3 bases, and 14 bases had no gene match. The germline V gene has CDR1 MDHEN and CDR2 SYDVKM. The CDR3 is 19 amino acids. The CDR3 sequence: CASSFWTSGGARSIDEQFF. DNA of the CDR3: TGTGCCAGCAGTTTTTGGACTAGCGGGGGGGCCAGGTCTATCGATGAGCAGTTCTTC. Supplemented by reference TRBV28 and TRBJ2-1, the full variable domain reads DVKVTQSSRYLVKRTGEKVFLECVQDMDHENMFWYRQDPGLGLRLIYFSYDVKMKEKGDIPEGYSVSREKKERFSLILESASTNQTSMYLCASSFWTSGGARSIDEQFFGPGTRLTVL.

The CDR3 region has the DNA TGTGCCAGCAGCTTGCGGAGGGGGCTTAACACCGGGGAGCTGTTTTTT. It codes for CASSLRRGLNTGELFF. The chain links TRBV7-2 to TRBJ2-2; perhaps TRBD1 as D (7 bases). Looked up from germline, CDR1 is SGHTA and CDR2 is FQGNSA. Between the trimmed V and J ends, which lost 3 bases and 2 bases, there was a span of 13 bases. The CDR3 contains 16 residues.

In this sample, this clone turned up once. The V and J genes are TRBV6-5 and TRBJ1-1; D remains unclear. The CDR3 contains 14 residues. Per germline, CDR1 MNHEY and CDR2 SVGAGI. Trimming removed 6 bases at V and 0 bases at J, with 11 bases between. The CDR3 DNA reads as TGTGCCAGCAGGATGCAGCAGATGAACACTGAAGCTTTCTTT. Protein: CASRMQQMNTEAFF.

The V call is TRBV4-2, the J call TRBJ2-6, with D possibly being TRBD1 (6 bases). With 0 bases removed from V and 3 bases from J, the gap between germline ends came to 15 bases. CDR3 length: 18 amino acids. The germline gives CDR1 LGHNA, CDR2 YNFKEQ. The CDR3 nucleotides read TGTGCCAGCAGCCAAGAAGGTTTGGGGGCGGTTGGGGCCAACGTCCTGACTTTC. It translates to CASSQEGLGAVGANVLTF.

The rearrangement uses TRBV18 and TRBJ1-3, with D unresolved. With 4 bases removed from V and 2 bases from J, the gap between germline ends came to 12 bases. This CDR3 spans 15 amino acids. Germline loops: CDR1 KGHSH, CDR2 LQKENI. The CDR3 DNA reads TGTGCCAGCTCACAGGACTTTCCCCCTGGAAACACCATATATTTT. Translated: CASSQDFPPGNTIYF.

The rearrangement uses TRBV7-6 and TRBJ2-3, with a possible D match to TRBD1 (6 bases). V dropped 4 bases and J dropped 4 bases, with 18 bases sitting between them. Germline V gene sequence: CDR1 SGHVS, CDR2 FNYEAQ. This CDR3 is built from 16 residues. CDR3: CASSSKTGGGSDTQYF. CDR3 nucleotides: TGTGCCAGCAGCTCGAAGACAGGCGGCGGGTCAGATACGCAGTATTTT.

J is TRBJ2-5 and V is TRBV7-8; 15 bases are a match to TRBD2. Germline CDR1 and CDR2: SGHVS and FQNEAQ. V lost 5 bases to trimming and J lost 7 bases; unmatched junction nucleotides: 8. The CDR3 length is 16 residues. The CDR3 loop is CASSAGLAGGQGTQYF. CDR3 bases: TGTGCCAGCAGCGCCGGACTAGCGGGGGGGCAGGGGACCCAGTACTTC.

This chain uses TRBV7-2 with TRBJ1-1; D unresolved. Looked up from germline, CDR1 is SGHTA and CDR2 is FQGNSA. CDR3 size: 14 residues. The germline V and J ends were trimmed by 1 base and 1 base, with 7 bases remaining between them. CDR3: CASSLVGWNTEAFF. The CDR3 nucleotides are TGTGCCAGCAGCTTAGTTGGGTGGAACACTGAAGCTTTCTTT.

This chain connects TRBV5-1 to TRBJ1-1; D is possibly TRBD1 (5 bases). With 0 bases removed from V and 2 bases from J, the gap between germline ends came to 11 bases. The germline CDR1 and CDR2 sequences are SGHRS and YFSETQ. The length of the CDR3 is 15 residues. For the CDR3, the DNA is TGCGCCAGCAGCTTGGCCACAGGAGAAAACACTGAAGCTTTCTTT. Translating gives CASSLATGENTEAFF.

The chain combines TRBV12-5 with TRBJ1-4; 11 bases map to TRBD1. Germline CDR1 and CDR2: LGHNT and FRNRAP. This CDR3 is 14 amino acids long. Trimming cost V 6 bases and J 5 bases; bases outside gene matches: 2. The CDR3 nucleotides are TGTGCTAGTGGCTGGGACAGGGGGAATGAAAAACTGTTTTTT. Its protein product is CASGWDRGNEKLFF.

V and J are TRBV2 and TRBJ2-2; 12 bases are shared with TRBD1. This CDR3 has 17 residues. Unmatched junction bases numbered 10, after V lost 6 bases and J lost 5 bases. Germline CDR1 reads SNHLY; CDR2 reads FYNNEI. CDR3 residues: CASRPRGGQGATGELFF. DNA of the CDR3: TGTGCCAGCAGGCCCCGGGGGGGACAGGGGGCGACCGGGGAGCTGTTTTTT.

This chain links TRBV7-8 with TRBJ2-7; D gene unclear. Germline CDR1 is SGHVS and CDR2 is FQNEAQ. The CDR3 is 15 residues long. V gave up 3 bases and J gave up 2 bases, with 14 bases separating them. CDR3 coding DNA: TGTGCCAGCAGCTTTCTCGCTACAGCTACCTACGAGCAGTACTTC. This translates into CASSFLATATYEQYF. The whole variable domain, remainder taken from reference TRBV7-8 and TRBJ2-7, is GAGVSQSPRYKVAKRGQDVALRCDPISGHVSLFWYQQALGQGPEFLTYFQNEAQLDKSGLPSDRFFAERPEGSVSTLKIQRTQQEDSAVYLCASSFLATATYEQYFGPGTRLTVT.

This clone has more than one count but fewer than ten. CDR3 region: CASSIDKTGSPFF. Here the CDR3 DNA reads TGTGCCAGTAGTATAGATAAAACGGGATCCCCCTTCTTC. This sequence joins TRBV19 and TRBJ2-1, with a tentative D call TRBD2 (5 bases). This CDR3 is 13 amino acids long. Looked up from germline, CDR1 is LNHDA and CDR2 is SQIVND (reference sequence). The V and J ends lost 0 bases and 16 bases respectively, with 16 bases between them.

V usage is TRBV9 and J usage is TRBJ1-1; 10 bases map to TRBD1. The CDR3 length is 14 residues. Germline V gene lookup returns CDR1 SGDLS and CDR2 YYNGEE. Germline trimming cut 4 bases from V and 5 bases from J; bases unmatched to any gene: 5. The DNA of the CDR3 is TGTGCCAGCAGCCCAAGGACAGGGGGAACTGAAGCTTTCTTT. Protein product: CASSPRTGGTEAFF.

This clone was observed a few times. V usage is TRBV6-5 and J usage is TRBJ1-5, with D tentatively TRBD1 (6 bases). The V end was cut by 4 bases, the J end by 10 bases, with 14 bases between. CDR1 and CDR2 from the germline V gene are MNHEY and SVGAGI. This CDR3 spans 13 amino acids. This chain's CDR3 is CASSWGHREPQHF. DNA of the CDR3: TGTGCCAGCAGTTGGGGACACCGGGAACCCCAGCATTTT.